The clone carrying this T cell receptor (beta chain) was seen repeatedly, ten times or more. Its antigen is undetermined. Treatment here: PENTA 11 planned treatment interruption arm or continuous ART arm. Memory CD8+ CD45RO+ CD45RA- T cells were sorted from thawed PBMCs. These data are taken from a study of HIV-infected children after antiretroviral therapy interruption. In the study overall: Most participating children were previously exposed to EBV and CMV. Interruption-arm samples span weeks 0, 12, interruption end (24 or 48), and about 3 years post-study.

Unique molecular identifiers were included in an RNA-based 3' RACE TCR library. MiXCR, run by TCRdb on the 3' RACE reads, gives a single entry per CDR3 protein. This table holds around 3,900 distinct CDR3 sequences, more than 4.5% found once. Points from the study as a whole: Naive CD4+ sequences overlapped less between time points once interruption began.

This CDR3 spans 15 amino acids. Germline V lookup: CDR1 SNHLY, CDR2 FYNNEI. After removal of 6 bases from V and 2 bases from J, the junction contained 7 bases not matched to a gene. The chain joins TRBV2 to TRBJ1-1; 9 bases align to TRBD1. The sequence was collected from a pool of human donors with HIV. Source: CD45RO+ CD8+ T cells from PBMCs, pooled from several time points, taken from a donor given antiretroviral therapy, either interrupted or continuous. The subset is: memory CD8+ CD45RO+ CD45RA- T cells. The CDR3 DNA is TGTGCCAGCAGACAGCGGACAGGGGTTAACACTGAAGCTTTCTTT. Translated, it gives CASRQRTGVNTEAFF. Variable domain in full (rest from reference TRBV2 and TRBJ1-1): EPEVTQTPSHQVTQMGQEVILRCVPISNHLYFYWYRQILGQKVEFLVSFYNNEISEKSEIFDDQFSVERPDGSNFTLKIRSTKLEDSAMYFCASRQRTGVNTEAFFGQGTRLTVV.